The 29 T cell receptor beta chains in this list originate from one sample, sequenced in a study of cytomegalovirus exposure and HLA in healthy donors. Both 60 Vbeta primers and 13 Jbeta primers went into the PCR. TCRdb keeps only in-frame clones here, not all; method: immunoSEQ multiplex PCR. This sample has approximately 110,000 clones, with about 78% found just once. The specimen sequenced was PBMCs. These receptors came from a man aged 25 to 45 in good health and CMV-seronegative.

V gene TRBV30 combines with J gene TRBJ1-2, with 10 positions matching TRBD1. The germline V gene has CDR1 GTSNPN and CDR2 SVGIG (reference sequence). J gave up 3 bases and V 4 bases, and 5 bases lay outside the gene matches. The CDR3 is 14 residues long. The CDR3: CAWTQGTGDYGYTF. The DNA of the CDR3 is TGTGCCTGGACCCAAGGGACAGGGGACTATGGCTACACCTTC.

As DNA, the CDR3 is TGTGCCAGCAGCCCAACCGGGGACATTGATGGCTACACCTTC. This translates into CASSPTGDIDGYTF. The rearrangement links TRBV5-4 to TRBJ1-2, with D maybe TRBD1 (6 bases). V lost 4 bases and J lost 6, with 16 bases in between. From germline, CDR1 is SGHNT and CDR2 YYREEE (reference sequence). The CDR3 covers 14 residues. The full variable domain, with the rest looked up from reference TRBV5-4 and TRBJ1-2, is ETGVTQSPTHLIKTRGQQVTLRCSSQSGHNTVSWYQQALGQGPQFIFQYYREEENGRGNFPPRFSGLQFPNYSSELNVNALELDDSALYLCASSPTGDIDGYTFGSGTRLTVV.

The chain joins TRBV6-1 to TRBJ1-5; D is unresolved. The germline gives CDR1 MNHNS, CDR2 SASEGT. V was shortened by 4 bases and J by 4 bases, with 11 bases between the two germline ends. CDR3 size: 14 residues. The CDR3 DNA follows: TGTGCCAGCAGTGTGGGCCAGAAAAATCAGCCCCAGCATTTT. It codes for CASSVGQKNQPQHF.

This clone has just a few counts. The chain employs TRBV6-6 and TRBJ1-2; weak D call: TRBD1 (6 bases). The CDR3 sequence is 14 residues long. The V gene lost 5 bases and the J gene lost 8 bases, with 18 bases spanning the gap. The germline V gene has CDR1 MNHNY and CDR2 SVGAGI (reference sequence). The CDR3 DNA reads TGTGCCAGCAGTGGAACGGGTTCCCAGGGGGGCTACACCTTC. Its protein product is CASSGTGSQGGYTF.

The chain is built from TRBV5-4 and TRBJ1-1; 7 bases are shared with TRBD1. V dropped 0 bases and J dropped 1; count of bases not matched to a gene: 3. The CDR3 spans 15 residues. Germline V gene data show CDR1 as SGHNT and CDR2 as YYREEE (reference sequence). Here the CDR3 reads CASSLGQGRNTEAFF. In nucleotides, the CDR3 is TGTGCCAGCAGCTTGGGACAGGGTAGGAACACTGAAGCTTTCTTT.

The V gene is TRBV11-2, the J gene TRBJ2-7; a weak D match, TRBD1 (6 bases). V was pared by 5 bases and J by 4 bases, with 12 bases between. Germline values: CDR1 SGHAT, CDR2 FQNNGV. The CDR3 is made up of 13 amino acids. The DNA for the CDR3 is TGTGCCAGCAGCCCGGGACAAACATACGAGCAGTACTTC. This gives the protein CASSPGQTYEQYF.

The chain employs TRBV5-6 and TRBJ2-2; D not certain. Looked up from germline, CDR1 is SGHDT and CDR2 is YYEEEE. The V end was cut by 2 bases, the J end by 0 bases, with 14 bases between. The CDR3 runs 17 residues. The CDR3 nucleotides read TGTGCCAGCAGCTTAGACCTCAGGAACGCGAACACCGGGGAGCTGTTTTTT. It encodes CASSLDLRNANTGELFF.

This clone was found once. The chain employs TRBV18 and TRBJ2-7, with D perhaps TRBD2 (6 bases). The CDR3 has 14 residues. Trimming shortened V by 3 bases and J by 1 base, and 10 bases separated the two germline ends. The germline CDR1 and CDR2 sequences are KGHSH and LQKENI. The CDR3 DNA reads TGTGCCAGCTCACCGGGGACTTTTTCCTACGAGCAGTACTTC. It is translated as CASSPGTFSYEQYF.

This clone has more than one count but fewer than ten. Other DNA sequences in the same sample also yield this CDR3. V usage is TRBV2 and J usage is TRBJ1-2; 7 bases are a match to TRBD1. Unmatched junction bases numbered 3, after V lost 6 bases and J lost 2 bases. The CDR3 loop spans 13 amino acids. Germline V lookup: CDR1 SNHLY, CDR2 FYNNEI. The CDR3 is CASSPDRNYGYTF. CDR3 nucleotides: TGTGCCAGCAGCCCGGACAGGAACTATGGCTACACCTTC.

This clone came up a few times. CDR3 bases: TGTGCCAGCAGCTTGCGGACAGGGGAAAAAAAGGAGCCCCAGCATTTT. Encoded protein: CASSLRTGEKKEPQHF. V gene TRBV7-8 combines with J gene TRBJ1-5; 9 nucleotides align to TRBD1. J was trimmed by 8 bases and V by 3 bases; bases with no gene match: 11. Germline CDR1 and CDR2: SGHVS and FQNEAQ. This CDR3 region has 16 residues. Combining the CDR3 with reference TRBV7-8 and TRBJ1-5 gives the whole variable domain GAGVSQSPRYKVAKRGQDVALRCDPISGHVSLFWYQQALGQGPEFLTYFQNEAQLDKSGLPSDRFFAERPEGSVSTLKIQRTQQEDSAVYLCASSLRTGEKKEPQHFGDGTRLSIL.

In its sample, this clone was seen a few times. This sequence joins TRBV10-3 and TRBJ2-3; perhaps TRBD2 as D (5 bases). CDR3 length: 15 residues. Germline-derived CDR1 and CDR2 are ENHRY and SYGVKD. The V and J ends lost 0 bases and 4 bases respectively, with 11 bases between them. CDR3 DNA sequence: TGTGCCATCAGTGAGTCGGCTGGGAGCGCAGATACGCAGTATTTT. Its protein is CAISESAGSADTQYF.

The CDR3 region is CASSQVGQLGEQFF. As DNA, the CDR3 is TGCGCCAGCAGCCAAGTGGGCCAGTTGGGTGAGCAGTTCTTC. The chain uses TRBV4-3 and TRBJ2-1; D uncertain. The germline V gene has CDR1 LGHNA and CDR2 YSLEER. The CDR3 loop spans 14 amino acids. V was cut by 1 base and J by 9 bases, with 13 bases left in between.

This clone was counted once. The J gene is TRBJ2-4, the V gene TRBV4-3; possibly TRBD2 for D (6 bases). The germline V gene has CDR1 LGHNA and CDR2 YSLEER. The CDR3 runs to 17 residues. V was shortened by 0 bases and J by 0 bases, with 12 bases between the two germline ends. CDR3 sequence: CASSQDMAGLAKNIQYF. Written as DNA, the CDR3 is TGCGCCAGCAGCCAAGATATGGCGGGGTTAGCCAAAAACATTCAGTACTTC.

This clone was detected a few times. This rearrangement joins TRBV19 to TRBJ2-5; tentative D call: TRBD2 (6 bases). Germline-derived CDR1 and CDR2 are LNHDA and SQIVND (reference sequence). The V and J ends lost 6 bases and 5 bases respectively, with 34 bases between them. The CDR3 totals 20 residues. CDR3 DNA: TGTGCCAGTAGCCCCCGGGGCCCGGGACTTATTTATATCCAACCGGAGACCCAGTACTTC. Its translation: CASSPRGPGLIYIQPETQYF.

The chain joins TRBV5-1 to TRBJ2-7, with D perhaps TRBD1 (6 bases). Germline CDR1 and CDR2: SGHRS and YFSETQ. This CDR3 is 16 amino acids long. V was cut by 3 bases and J by 3 bases, with 19 bases left in between. The DNA for the CDR3 is TGCGCCAGCAGCTCTTCCCCCGGGACATATAACTACGAGCAGTACTTC. Translation: CASSSSPGTYNYEQYF.

The chain uses TRBV5-4 and TRBJ2-2, with 8 bases matching TRBD2. The CDR3 extends over 17 amino acids. Germline-derived CDR1 and CDR2 are SGHNT and YYREEE (reference sequence). The V segment lost 3 bases and the J segment 7 bases; nucleotides outside the gene matches: 14. The CDR3, as DNA: TGTGCCAGCAGCTCGGGTAGCGGGGCAAGTGGGATCGGGGAGCTGTTTTTT. Translated, it gives CASSSGSGASGIGELFF.

V gene TRBV6-5 combines with J gene TRBJ2-4; D possibly corresponds to TRBD1 (6 bases). V lost 5 bases, J lost 8 bases, and 10 bases lay in between. CDR3 length equals 12 residues. The V gene's germline CDR1 is MNHEY and CDR2 SVGAGI. The CDR3 sequence is CASSQQGDIQYF. The CDR3, as DNA: TGTGCCAGCAGTCAACAGGGTGACATTCAGTACTTC.

The chain uses TRBV7-9 and TRBJ1-5; a possible D gene is TRBD1 (5 bases). Germline V CDR1 and CDR2: SEHNR, FQNEAQ (reference sequence). V was clipped by 3 bases and J by 7 bases, with 22 bases between them. This CDR3 is built from 17 residues. CDR3 sequence reads: CASSFVGGAFTAQPQHF. The CDR3 bases are TGTGCCAGCAGCTTCGTGGGAGGGGCGTTCACGGCGCAGCCCCAGCATTTT.

This clone appeared a few times. The gene calls are TRBV7-8 and TRBJ1-5; D call uncertain. The germline V gene encodes CDR1 SGHVS and CDR2 FQNEAQ. The length of the CDR3 is 17 residues. Trimming took off 4 bases at V and 1 base at J, with 17 bases between the two ends. Here the CDR3 DNA reads TGTGCCAGCAGCTCTGAACCGCGGGGAAGGAGCAATCAGCCCCAGCATTTT. The encoded protein is CASSSEPRGRSNQPQHF.

The chain has TRBV18 and TRBJ1-4; tentatively, D is TRBD1 (6 bases). Germline V CDR1 and CDR2: KGHSH, LQKENI. The CDR3 is made up of 15 amino acids. The V and J ends lost 4 bases and 8 bases respectively, with 17 bases between them. CDR3 in DNA: TGTGCCAGCTCACAGAGACAGGCAAACTACGAAAAACTGTTTTTT. Its translation is CASSQRQANYEKLFF.

J is TRBJ2-1 and V is TRBV5-1; 8 positions match TRBD1. Trimming took 5 bases from V and 7 from J; bases not matched to a gene: 11. This CDR3 has 15 residues. CDR1 and CDR2 from the germline V gene are SGHRS and YFSETQ. CDR3 DNA sequence: TGCGCCAGCAGGCGCCCCGGACAGGGTTTTAATGAGCAGTTCTTC. Translating it yields CASRRPGQGFNEQFF.

This clone occurred once. V and J are TRBV14 and TRBJ1-2; TRBD1 aligns across 9 bases. The length of the CDR3 is 15 residues. Germline CDR1 reads SGHDN; CDR2 reads FVKESK. Trimming cost V 8 bases and J 6 bases; bases outside gene matches: 13. CDR3 loop: CASSPIGRQGDGYTF. The CDR3 coding sequence is TGTGCCAGCTCACCTATTGGGAGACAGGGGGATGGCTACACCTTC.

The chain recombines TRBV5-4 with TRBJ2-5; TRBD1 might be the D (6 bases). Germline CDR1 reads SGHNT; CDR2 reads YYREEE (reference sequence). This CDR3 spans 14 amino acids. V was clipped by 4 bases and J by 2 bases, with 12 bases between them. The CDR3 DNA reads as TGTGCCAGCAGCACCGGGACAAATCAAGAGACCCAGTACTTC. Amino acid sequence: CASSTGTNQETQYF. Full variable domain (rest looked up from reference TRBV5-4 and TRBJ2-5): ETGVTQSPTHLIKTRGQQVTLRCSSQSGHNTVSWYQQALGQGPQFIFQYYREEENGRGNFPPRFSGLQFPNYSSELNVNALELDDSALYLCASSTGTNQETQYFGPGTRLLVL.

The V call is TRBV19, the J call TRBJ2-1; 7 nucleotides agree with TRBD2. CDR1 and CDR2 (germline): LNHDA, SQIVND (reference sequence). J lost 5 bases, V lost 10 bases, and 5 bases had no gene match. This CDR3 region has 12 residues. CDR3 in DNA: TGTGCCACCCTTCGGGGGGACAATGAGCAGTTCTTC. This translates into CATLRGDNEQFF. The full variable domain, in which reference TRBV19 and TRBJ2-1 provide the parts outside the CDR3, is DGGITQSPKYLFRKEGQNVTLSCEQNLNHDAMYWYRQDPGQGLRLIYYSQIVNDFQKGDIAEGYSVSREKKESFPLTVTSAQKNPTAFYLCATLRGDNEQFFGPGTRLTVL.

This chain joins TRBV9 and TRBJ1-3; D not certain. This CDR3 has 15 amino acids. V was cut by 3 bases and J by 4 bases, with 14 bases left in between. From germline, CDR1 is SGDLS and CDR2 YYNGEE. CDR3 region: CASSAYGLGGNTIYF. The CDR3 region has the DNA TGTGCCAGCAGCGCCTATGGACTGGGAGGAAACACCATATATTTT.

This chain uses TRBV6-6 with TRBJ2-1; no definite D call. From germline, CDR1 is MNHNY and CDR2 SVGAGI (reference sequence). Between the trimmed V and J ends, which lost 7 bases and 0 bases, there was a span of 13 bases. This CDR3 region has 15 residues. The CDR3 DNA reads as TGTGCCAGCAACAAAGACAAGAGCTCCTACAATGAGCAGTTCTTC. It codes for CASNKDKSSYNEQFF.

The chain is built from TRBV10-1 and TRBJ1-3, with unresolved D. CDR1 and CDR2 from the germline V gene are WNHNN and SYGVQD (reference sequence). There are 14 residues in the CDR3. Trimming removed 4 bases from V and 0 bases from J, with 7 bases in between. As DNA, the CDR3 is TGCGCCAGCAGTGGGAGCAACTCTGGAAACACCATATATTTT. This codes for CASSGSNSGNTIYF.

As for this clone: One end of the junction fails to match germline, which may point to a read error. The chain combines TRBV6-5 with TRBJ1-2, with D possibly TRBD1 on 6 matching bases. The CDR3 loop spans 11 amino acids. CDR1 and CDR2 (germline): MNHEY, SVGAGI. CDR3 protein: CASSYRGGHFF. The CDR3 DNA reads as TGTGCCAGCAGTTACCGAGGGGGACATTTCTTC.

This chain links TRBV5-5 with TRBJ1-2, with 8 bases lining up with TRBD1. V lost 0 bases and J lost 4; bases outside the gene matches: 8. The CDR3 has 16 residues. In germline, CDR1 is SGHKS, CDR2 YYEKEE (reference sequence). The CDR3 sequence is CASSLGGQGEFYGYTF. The CDR3 DNA reads as TGTGCCAGCAGCTTGGGCGGACAGGGCGAGTTCTATGGCTACACCTTC.